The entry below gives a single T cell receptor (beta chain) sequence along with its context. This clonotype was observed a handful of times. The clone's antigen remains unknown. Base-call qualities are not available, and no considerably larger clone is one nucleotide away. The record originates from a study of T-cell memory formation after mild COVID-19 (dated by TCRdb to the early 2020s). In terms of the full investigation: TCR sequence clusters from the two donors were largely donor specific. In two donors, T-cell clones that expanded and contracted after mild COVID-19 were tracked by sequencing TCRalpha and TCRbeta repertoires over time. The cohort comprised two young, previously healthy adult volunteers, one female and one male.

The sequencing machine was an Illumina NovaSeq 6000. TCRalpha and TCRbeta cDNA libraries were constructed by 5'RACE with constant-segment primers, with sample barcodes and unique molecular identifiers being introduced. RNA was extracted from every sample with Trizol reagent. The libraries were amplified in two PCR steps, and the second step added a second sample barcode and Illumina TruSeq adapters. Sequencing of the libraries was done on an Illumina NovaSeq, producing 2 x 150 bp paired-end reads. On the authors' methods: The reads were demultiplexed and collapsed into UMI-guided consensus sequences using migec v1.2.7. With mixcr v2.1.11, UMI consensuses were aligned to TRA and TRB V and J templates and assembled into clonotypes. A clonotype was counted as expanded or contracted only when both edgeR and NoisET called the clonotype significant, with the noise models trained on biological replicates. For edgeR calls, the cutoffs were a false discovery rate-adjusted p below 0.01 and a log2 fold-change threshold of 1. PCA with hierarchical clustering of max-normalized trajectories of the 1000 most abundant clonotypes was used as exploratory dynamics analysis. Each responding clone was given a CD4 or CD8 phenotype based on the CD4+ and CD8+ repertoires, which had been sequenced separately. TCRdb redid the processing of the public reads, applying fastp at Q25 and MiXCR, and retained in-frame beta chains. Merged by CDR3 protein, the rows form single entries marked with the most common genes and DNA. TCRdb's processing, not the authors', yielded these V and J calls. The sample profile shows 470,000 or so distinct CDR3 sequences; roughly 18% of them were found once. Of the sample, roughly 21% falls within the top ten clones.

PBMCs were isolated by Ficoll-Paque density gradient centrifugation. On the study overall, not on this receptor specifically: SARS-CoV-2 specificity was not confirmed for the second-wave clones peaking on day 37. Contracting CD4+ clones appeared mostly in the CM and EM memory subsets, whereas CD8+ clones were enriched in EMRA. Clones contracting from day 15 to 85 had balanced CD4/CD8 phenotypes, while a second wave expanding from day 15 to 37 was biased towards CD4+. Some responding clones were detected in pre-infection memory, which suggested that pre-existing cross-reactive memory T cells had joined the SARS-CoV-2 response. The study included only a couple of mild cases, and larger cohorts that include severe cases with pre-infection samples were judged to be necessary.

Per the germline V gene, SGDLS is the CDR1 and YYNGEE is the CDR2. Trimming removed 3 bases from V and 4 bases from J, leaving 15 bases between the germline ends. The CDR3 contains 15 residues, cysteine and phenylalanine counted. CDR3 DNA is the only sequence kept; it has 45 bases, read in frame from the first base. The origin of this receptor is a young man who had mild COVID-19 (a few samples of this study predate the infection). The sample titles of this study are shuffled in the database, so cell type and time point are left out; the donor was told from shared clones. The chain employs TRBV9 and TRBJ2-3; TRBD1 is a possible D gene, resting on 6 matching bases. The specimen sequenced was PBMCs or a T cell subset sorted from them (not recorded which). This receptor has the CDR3 CASSALTGNADTQYF. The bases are TGTGCCAGCAGCGCTCTCACAGGGAACGCAGATACGCAGTATTTT.